The sequence of this T cell receptor beta chain was determined in a study of blood T cell repertoires in COVID-19. In germline, CDR1 is SEHNR, CDR2 FQNEAQ (reference sequence). Trimming took 5 bases from V and 7 from J, leaving 20 bases between them. The CDR3 is 15 amino acids. Original analysis: Quantification of nucleated cells was approximated via reference gene primer amplification. TCRdb keeps only in-frame clones here, not all; method: immunoSEQ multiplex PCR. For V, J and clone size, that table is used; D and trimming come from the DNA. Among roughly 200,000 clones, about 76% were seen once, and the ten largest hold 6%.

This rearrangement joins TRBV7-9 to TRBJ1-2; tentatively, D is TRBD1 (5 bases). The clonotype originates from a middle-aged woman with COVID-19, enrolled during active disease. The sample was peripheral blood. In nucleotides, the CDR3 is TGTGCCAGCAGCCTCTTCAGGGCAGAACCTGGTGGCTACACCTTC. It translates to CASSLFRAEPGGYTF. Based on the CDR3 plus reference TRBV7-9 and TRBJ1-2, the full variable domain is DTGVSQNPRHKITKRGQNVTFRCDPISEHNRLYWYRQTLGQGPEFLTYFQNEAQLEKSRLLSDRFSAERPKGSFSTLEIQRTEQGDSAMYLCASSLFRAEPGGYTFGSGTRLTVV.